A selection of T cell receptor beta chains follows, all from one sample in a study of PD-L1 blockade in urothelial cancer. Libraries were prepared by immunoSEQ multiplex PCR; TCRdb keeps only in-frame clonotypes and omits some of them. Of some 40,000 clones in the sample, about 88% were seen once. Sequenced here: PBMCs, sampled around atezolizumab (anti-PD-L1) treatment. Every receptor here comes from a donor aged 40 or over with urothelial cancer. The CDR3 runs from the conserved cysteine through the conserved F or W. The order of the fields is V gene, D gene, J gene, clone size, CDR3 protein, CDR3 DNA. D genes are given only for firm matches. For some rows the clone size is stated as once, few or many, or as a class when expanded; others skip it.

>TRBV27|NA|TRBJ1-4|NA
CASRPVGGEKLFF
TGTGCCAGCAGACCGGTGGGGGGTGAAAAACTGTTTTTT
>TRBV15|NA|TRBJ1-2|NA
CATSKDRPGSYGYTF
TGTGCCACCAGCAAAGACCGACCCGGGAGCTATGGCTACACCTTC
>TRBV21-1|NA|TRBJ2-7|once
CASRRCLSDSSYEQYF
TGTGCCAGCAGACGTTGTCTCTCGGACAGCTCCTACGAGCAGTACTTC
>TRBV4-2|NA|TRBJ2-5|NA
CASSQEGSGAQETQYF
TGTGCCAGCAGCCAAGAGGGGAGCGGAGCACAAGAGACCCAGTACTTC
>TRBV11-3|NA|TRBJ2-7|NA
CASSLEGGYEQYF
TGTGCCAGCAGCTTAGAGGGGGGATACGAGCAGTACTTC
>TRBV5-1|TRBD2|TRBJ2-7|NA
CASSLEASGASSYEQYF
TGCGCCAGCAGCTTGGAGGCTAGCGGGGCCAGCTCCTACGAGCAGTACTTC
>TRBV30|NA|TRBJ2-7|NA
CAWSTMGRQLSYEQYF
TGTGCCTGGAGCACGATGGGTCGACAGCTTTCCTACGAGCAGTACTTC
>TRBV5-3|TRBD2|TRBJ2-7|NA
CARSPGLAGASYEQYF
TGTGCCAGAAGCCCCGGACTAGCGGGCGCCTCCTACGAGCAGTACTTC
>TRBV6-6|NA|TRBJ1-1|NA
CASSPRSTEAFF
TGTGCCAGCAGCCCCCGCAGTACTGAAGCTTTCTTT
>TRBV4-3|TRBD2|TRBJ2-3|NA
CASSPGERGADTQYF
TGCGCCAGCAGCCCGGGGGAACGGGGGGCAGATACGCAGTATTTT
>TRBV30|NA|TRBJ2-5|NA
CAWSVGAYQETQYF
TGTGCCTGGAGTGTAGGAGCGTACCAAGAGACCCAGTACTTC
>TRBV11-2|TRBD1|TRBJ2-5|NA
CASSPPTGLGTQYF
TGTGCCAGCAGCCCTCCGACAGGGCTGGGGACCCAGTACTTC
>TRBV5-1|NA|TRBJ1-4|NA
CASSVNRPTNEKLFF
TGCGCCAGCAGCGTCAACAGGCCAACTAATGAAAAACTGTTTTTT
>TRBV10-3|TRBD1|TRBJ2-5|NA
CATNRQQGHQETQYF
TGTGCCACCAACCGCCAACAGGGGCACCAAGAGACCCAGTACTTC
>TRBV30|NA|TRBJ1-2|NA
CAWSPGGGGYTF
TGTGCCTGGAGCCCCGGGGGGGGTGGCTACACCTTC
>TRBV28|NA|TRBJ1-4|NA
CASSLGGANEKLFF
TGTGCCAGCAGTTTGGGGGGGGCTAATGAAAAACTGTTTTTT
>TRBV11-3|TRBD1|TRBJ1-1|NA
CASSWGQSVAAFF
TGTGCCAGCAGCTGGGGACAGAGTGTAGCGGCTTTCTTT
>TRBV10-3|NA|TRBJ2-7|NA
CAISDAGSYEQYF
TGTGCCATCAGTGACGCAGGATCCTACGAGCAGTACTTC
>TRBV30|NA|TRBJ1-5|NA
CAWSVGTGLGQPQHF
TGTGCCTGGAGTGTCGGTACAGGGCTGGGTCAGCCCCAGCATTTT
>TRBV21-1|NA|TRBJ2-7|NA
CARIRVYEQYF
TGTGCCAGGATCAGGGTTTACGAGCAGTACTTC
>TRBV5-1|TRBD1|TRBJ1-2|NA
CASSPGDRGNYGYTF
TGCGCCAGCAGCCCAGGGGACAGGGGGAACTATGGCTACACCTTC
>TRBV5-8|NA|TRBJ2-5|NA
CASSLGGQETQYF
TGTGCCAGCAGCTTGGGGGGCCAGGAGACCCAGTACTTC
>TRBV9|TRBD2|TRBJ2-3|NA
CASTPAGDTDTQYF
TGTGCCAGCACCCCGGCGGGGGACACAGATACGCAGTATTTT
>TRBV7-8|TRBD2|TRBJ2-1|NA
CASSLVLAGYNEQFF
TGTGCCAGCAGCTTAGTCCTAGCGGGATACAATGAGCAGTTCTTC
>TRBV10-2|NA|TRBJ2-1|once
CASSGRAWGNEQFF
TGCGCCAGCAGTGGGAGGGCCTGGGGGAATGAGCAGTTCTTC